The clone carrying this T cell receptor (beta chain) was counted ten times or more. Time point specified: newly diagnosed GD, antithyroid drugs for less than 3 months. From PBMCs, RNA was extracted and then used to make the TCR library. The data were obtained in a study of regulatory T cells in long-lasting Graves disease. Study as a whole: Antithyroid drug intake by newly diagnosed Graves' patients had lasted under 3 months.

HTBI primers from iRepertoire and Arm-PCR of CDR3 regions yielded the TCR beta libraries. TCRdb itself ran the multiplex PCR reads through MiXCR, one entry per CDR3 protein. This sample has about 440,000 distinct CDR3 sequences; about 15% occur once, and the top ten carry over 15%. The same data also went into a second study, on T cells in Graves' hyperthyroidism and ophthalmopathy. Per that study: Diagnosis of hyperthyroidism was new in patients aged 18 to 65, and its duration was under 2 months.

The starting material was peripheral blood mononuclear cells (PBMCs), obtained at new diagnosis, from a patient treated with antithyroid drugs. The sequence came from a woman younger than 45 with Graves disease.

In DNA, the CDR3 is TGTGCCAGCAGCCCCCCCCAGCGGACCTACGAGCAGTACTTC. It specifies CASSPPQRTYEQYF. The genes are TRBV7-9 and TRBJ2-7; possible D gene TRBD2, 5 bases. This CDR3 comprises 14 residues. Germline-derived CDR1 and CDR2 are SEHNR and FQNEAQ (reference sequence). V lost 5 bases, J lost 2 bases, and 13 bases lay in between.